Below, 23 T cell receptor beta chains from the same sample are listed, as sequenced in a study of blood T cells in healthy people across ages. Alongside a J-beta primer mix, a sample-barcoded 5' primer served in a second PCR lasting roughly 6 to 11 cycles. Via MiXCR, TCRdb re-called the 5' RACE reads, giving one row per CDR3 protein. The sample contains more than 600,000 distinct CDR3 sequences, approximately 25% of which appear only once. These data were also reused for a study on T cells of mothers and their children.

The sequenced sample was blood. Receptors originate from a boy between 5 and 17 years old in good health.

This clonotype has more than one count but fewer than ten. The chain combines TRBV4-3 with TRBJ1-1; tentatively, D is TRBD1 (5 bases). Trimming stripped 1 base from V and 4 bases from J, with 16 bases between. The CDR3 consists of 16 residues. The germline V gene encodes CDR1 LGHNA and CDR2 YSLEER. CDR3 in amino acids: CASSQGWSQGGTEAFF. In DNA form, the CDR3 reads TGCGCCAGCAGCCAAGGATGGAGCCAGGGAGGCACTGAAGCTTTCTTT.

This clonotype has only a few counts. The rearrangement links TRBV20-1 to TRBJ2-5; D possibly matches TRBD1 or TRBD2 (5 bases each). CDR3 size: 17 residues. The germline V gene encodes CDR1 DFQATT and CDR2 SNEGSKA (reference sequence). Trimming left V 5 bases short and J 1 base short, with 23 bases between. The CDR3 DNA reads TGCAGTGCTCCCACTATCAACCGGGACCAAGGCCAAGAGACCCAGTACTTC. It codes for CSAPTINRDQGQETQYF.

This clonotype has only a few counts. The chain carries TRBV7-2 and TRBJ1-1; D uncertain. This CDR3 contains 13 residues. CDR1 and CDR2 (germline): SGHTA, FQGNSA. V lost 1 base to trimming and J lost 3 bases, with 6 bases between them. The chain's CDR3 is CASSLDPDTEAFF. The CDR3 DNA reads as TGTGCCAGCAGCTTAGACCCGGACACTGAAGCTTTCTTT.

The CDR3 loop reads CASSPRENGEKLFF. The CDR3 DNA reads as TGTGCCAGCTCACCCAGGGAAAACGGTGAAAAACTGTTTTTT. V is TRBV18 and J is TRBJ1-4; TRBD1 might be the D (5 bases). This CDR3 has 14 residues. Germline V CDR1 and CDR2: KGHSH, LQKENI. V lost 3 bases and J 7 bases, leaving 12 bases between the germline ends.

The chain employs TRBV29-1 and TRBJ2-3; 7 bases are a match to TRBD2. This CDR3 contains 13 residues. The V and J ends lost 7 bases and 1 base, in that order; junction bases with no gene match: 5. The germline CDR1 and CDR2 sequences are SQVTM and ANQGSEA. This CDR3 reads CSGSGGGTDTQYF. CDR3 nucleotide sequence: TGCAGCGGCTCGGGAGGCGGCACAGATACGCAGTATTTT.

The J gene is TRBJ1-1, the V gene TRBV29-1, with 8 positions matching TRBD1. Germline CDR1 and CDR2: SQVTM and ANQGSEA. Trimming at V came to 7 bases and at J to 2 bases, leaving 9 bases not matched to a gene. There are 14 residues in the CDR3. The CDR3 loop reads CSAAGQAANTEAFF. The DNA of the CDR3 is TGCAGCGCTGCGGGACAGGCCGCAAACACTGAAGCTTTCTTT.

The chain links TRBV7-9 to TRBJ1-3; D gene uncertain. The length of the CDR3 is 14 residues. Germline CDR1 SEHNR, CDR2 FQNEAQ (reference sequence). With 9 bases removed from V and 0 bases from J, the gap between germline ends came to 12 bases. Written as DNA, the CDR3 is TGTGCCAGAACTCGGGCGACCTCTGGAAACACCATATATTTT. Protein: CARTRATSGNTIYF.

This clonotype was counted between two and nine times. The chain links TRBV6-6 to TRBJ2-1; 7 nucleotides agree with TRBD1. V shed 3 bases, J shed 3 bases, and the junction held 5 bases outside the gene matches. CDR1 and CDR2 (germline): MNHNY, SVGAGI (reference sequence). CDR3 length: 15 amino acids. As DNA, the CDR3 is TGTGCCAGCAGTTATTCCGGGACAGACTACAATGAGCAGTTCTTC. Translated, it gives CASSYSGTDYNEQFF.

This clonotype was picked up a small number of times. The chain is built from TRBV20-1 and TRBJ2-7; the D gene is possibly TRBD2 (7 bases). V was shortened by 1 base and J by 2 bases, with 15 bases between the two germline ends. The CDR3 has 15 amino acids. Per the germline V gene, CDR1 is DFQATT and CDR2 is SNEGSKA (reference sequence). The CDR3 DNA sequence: TGCAGTGCTAGAGGGAAGGGGGGGCCCGCCTACGAGCAGTACTTC. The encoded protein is CSARGKGGPAYEQYF.

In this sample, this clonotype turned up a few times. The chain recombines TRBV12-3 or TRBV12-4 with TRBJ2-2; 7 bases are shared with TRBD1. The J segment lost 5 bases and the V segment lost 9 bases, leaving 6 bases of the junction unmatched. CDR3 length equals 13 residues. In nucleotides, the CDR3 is TGTGCCAGTTCGGGACAGTTAACCGGGGAGCTGTTTTTT. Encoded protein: CASSGQLTGELFF.

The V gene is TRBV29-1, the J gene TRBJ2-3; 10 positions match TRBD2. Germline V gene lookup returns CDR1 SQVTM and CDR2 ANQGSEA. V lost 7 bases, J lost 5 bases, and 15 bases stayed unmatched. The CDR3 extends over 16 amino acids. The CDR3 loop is CSGEIEREGLGDTQYF. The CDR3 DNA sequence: TGCAGCGGCGAGATAGAGCGGGAGGGCCTAGGAGATACGCAGTATTTT.

CDR3 amino acids: CASSLSGTGYSNQPQHF. The DNA of the CDR3 is TGTGCCAGCAGCTTATCGGGGACAGGGTATAGCAATCAGCCCCAGCATTTT. The gene calls are TRBV7-2 and TRBJ1-5; 9 bases align to TRBD1. J lost 0 bases, V lost 2 bases, and 5 bases had no gene match. CDR1 is SGHTA, CDR2 FQGNSA, per germline. The CDR3 extends over 17 amino acids.

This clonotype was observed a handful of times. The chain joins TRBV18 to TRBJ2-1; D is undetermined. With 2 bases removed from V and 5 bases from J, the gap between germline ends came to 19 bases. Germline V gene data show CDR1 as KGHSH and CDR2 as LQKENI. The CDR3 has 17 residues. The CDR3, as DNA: TGTGCCAGCTCACCATCGGGCTCTTGGGCCGCGAACAATGAGCAGTTCTTC. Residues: CASSPSGSWAANNEQFF.

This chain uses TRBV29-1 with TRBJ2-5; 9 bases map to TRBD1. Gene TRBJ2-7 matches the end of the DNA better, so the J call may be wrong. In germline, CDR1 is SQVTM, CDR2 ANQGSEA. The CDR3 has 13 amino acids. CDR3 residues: CSVAGQGSYEQYF. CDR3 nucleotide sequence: TGCAGCGTTGCGGGACAGGGTTCCTACGAGCAGTACTTC.

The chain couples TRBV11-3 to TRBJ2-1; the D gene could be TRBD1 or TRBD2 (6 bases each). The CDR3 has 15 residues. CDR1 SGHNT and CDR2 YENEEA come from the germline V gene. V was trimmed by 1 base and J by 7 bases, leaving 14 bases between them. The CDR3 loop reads CASSLVQGGWNEQFF. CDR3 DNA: TGTGCCAGCAGCTTAGTACAGGGAGGATGGAATGAGCAGTTCTTC.

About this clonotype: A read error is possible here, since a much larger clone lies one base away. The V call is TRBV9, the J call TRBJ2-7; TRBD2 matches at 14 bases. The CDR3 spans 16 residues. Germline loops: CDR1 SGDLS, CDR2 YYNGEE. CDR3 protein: CASSVGLAGGQETQCF. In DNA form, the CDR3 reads TGTGCCAGCAGCGTAGGACTAGCGGGGGGGCAAGAGACCCAGTGCTTC.

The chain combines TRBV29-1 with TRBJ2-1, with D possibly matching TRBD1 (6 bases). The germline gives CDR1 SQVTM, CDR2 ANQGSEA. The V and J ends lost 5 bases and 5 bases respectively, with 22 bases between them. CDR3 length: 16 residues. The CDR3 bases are TGCAGCGTTCCTCCCCGACGTACAGGGTTCGACAATGAGCAGTTCTTC. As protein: CSVPPRRTGFDNEQFF.

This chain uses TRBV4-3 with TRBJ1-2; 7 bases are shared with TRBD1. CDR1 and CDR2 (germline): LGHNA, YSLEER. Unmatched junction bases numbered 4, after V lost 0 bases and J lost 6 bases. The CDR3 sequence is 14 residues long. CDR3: CASSQDRGQDGYTF. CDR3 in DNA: TGCGCCAGCAGCCAAGATCGAGGACAGGATGGCTACACCTTC.

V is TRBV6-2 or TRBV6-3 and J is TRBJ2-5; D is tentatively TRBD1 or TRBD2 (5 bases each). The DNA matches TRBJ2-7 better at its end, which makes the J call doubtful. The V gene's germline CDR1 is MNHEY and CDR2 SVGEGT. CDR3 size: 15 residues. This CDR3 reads CASSPRGTPSYEQYF. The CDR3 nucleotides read TGTGCCAGCAGCCCCAGAGGGACGCCTTCCTACGAGCAGTACTTC.

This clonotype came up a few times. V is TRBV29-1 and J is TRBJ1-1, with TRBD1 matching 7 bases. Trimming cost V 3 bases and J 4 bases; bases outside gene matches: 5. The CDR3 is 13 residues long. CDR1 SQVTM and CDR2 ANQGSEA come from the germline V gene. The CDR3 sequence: CSVEQGGGTEAFF. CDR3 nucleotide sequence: TGCAGCGTTGAGCAAGGGGGCGGCACTGAAGCTTTCTTT.

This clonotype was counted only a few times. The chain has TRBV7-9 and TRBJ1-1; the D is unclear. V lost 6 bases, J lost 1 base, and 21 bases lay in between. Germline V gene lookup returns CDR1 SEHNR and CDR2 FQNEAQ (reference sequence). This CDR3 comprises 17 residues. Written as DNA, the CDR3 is TGTGCCAGCAGATCGGGCGGCAGGAATAAGCCGAACACTGAAGCTTTCTTT. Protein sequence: CASRSGGRNKPNTEAFF.

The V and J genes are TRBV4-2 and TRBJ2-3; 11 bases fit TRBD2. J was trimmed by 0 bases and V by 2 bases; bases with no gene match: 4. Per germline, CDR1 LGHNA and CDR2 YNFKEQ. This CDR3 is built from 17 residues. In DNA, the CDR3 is TGTGCCAGCAGCCAAAGGGGGACTAGCGGTAGCACAGATACGCAGTATTTT. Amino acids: CASSQRGTSGSTDTQYF.

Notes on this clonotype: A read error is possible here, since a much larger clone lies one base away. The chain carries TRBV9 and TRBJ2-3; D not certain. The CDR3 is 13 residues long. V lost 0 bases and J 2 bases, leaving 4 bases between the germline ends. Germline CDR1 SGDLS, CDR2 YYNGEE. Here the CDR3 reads CASSVAVTDTQYF. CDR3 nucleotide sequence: TGTGCCAGCAGCGTAGCGGTCACAGATACGCAGTATTTT.